What follows describes a single T cell receptor beta chain. The antigen is undetermined. The source of the sample is a study of regulatory T cells in long-lasting Graves disease. Library construction for TCR beta used iRepertoire HTBI primers and Arm-PCR of CDR3 regions. TCRdb fed the multiplex PCR reads into MiXCR, producing one record per CDR3 protein. The sample gives about 320,000 distinct CDR3 sequences, 18% of which show up once; less than 40% is in the top ten. Noted time point: newly diagnosed GD, antithyroid drugs for less than 3 months. TCR sequences were obtained from RNA taken from PBMCs. The authors drew patients from an endocrinology department in Xi'an, China. Study-level points and caveats: There was favoring of TRBV28, TRBJ1-2 and TRBJ2-5 in persistent disease.

The germline gives CDR1 KGHSH, CDR2 LQKENI. V was cut by 0 bases and J by 5 bases, with 8 bases left in between. The CDR3 is 14 residues long. The origin of this receptor is a female donor with Graves disease. The chain links TRBV18 to TRBJ2-1, with D possibly TRBD2 on 5 matching bases. The starting material was peripheral blood mononuclear cells (PBMCs), obtained at new diagnosis, from a patient treated with antithyroid drugs. This chain's CDR3 is CASSPPSEHNEQFF. The CDR3, as DNA: TGTGCCAGCTCACCACCTAGCGAGCACAATGAGCAGTTCTTC.